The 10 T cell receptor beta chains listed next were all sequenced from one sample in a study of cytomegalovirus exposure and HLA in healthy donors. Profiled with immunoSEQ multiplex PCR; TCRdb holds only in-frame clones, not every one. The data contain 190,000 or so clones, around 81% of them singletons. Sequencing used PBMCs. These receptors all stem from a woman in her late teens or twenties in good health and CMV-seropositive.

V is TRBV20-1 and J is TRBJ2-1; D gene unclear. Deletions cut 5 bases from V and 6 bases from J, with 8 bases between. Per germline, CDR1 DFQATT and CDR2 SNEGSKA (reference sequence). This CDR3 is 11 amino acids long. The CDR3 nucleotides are TGCAGTGCTTCTCGGTCCAATGAGCAGTTCTTC. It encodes CSASRSNEQFF.

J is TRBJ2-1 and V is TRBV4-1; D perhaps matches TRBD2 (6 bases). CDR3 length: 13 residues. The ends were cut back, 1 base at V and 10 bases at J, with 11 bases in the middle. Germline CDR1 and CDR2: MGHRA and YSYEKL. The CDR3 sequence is CASSQGGVGEQFF. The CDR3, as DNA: TGCGCCAGCAGCCAAGGGGGGGTGGGAGAGCAGTTCTTC.

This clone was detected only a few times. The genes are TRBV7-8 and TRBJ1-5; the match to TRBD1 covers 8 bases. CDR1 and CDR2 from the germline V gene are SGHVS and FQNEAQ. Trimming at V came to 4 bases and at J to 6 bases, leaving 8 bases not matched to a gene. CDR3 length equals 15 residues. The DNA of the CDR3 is TGTGCCAGCAGCTCTGGACAGGGAAGGGGTCAGCCCCAGCATTTT. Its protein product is CASSSGQGRGQPQHF.

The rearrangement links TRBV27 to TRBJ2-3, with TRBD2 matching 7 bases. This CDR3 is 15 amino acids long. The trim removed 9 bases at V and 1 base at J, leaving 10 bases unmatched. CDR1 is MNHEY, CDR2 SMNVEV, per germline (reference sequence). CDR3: CARASVGGGTDTQYF. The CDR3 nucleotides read TGTGCCAGAGCTAGCGTTGGGGGGGGCACAGATACGCAGTATTTT.

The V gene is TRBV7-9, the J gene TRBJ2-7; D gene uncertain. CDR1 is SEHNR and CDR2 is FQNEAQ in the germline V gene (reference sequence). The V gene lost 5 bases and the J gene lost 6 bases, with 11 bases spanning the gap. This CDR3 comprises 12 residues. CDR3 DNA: TGTGCCAGCAGCCCAGAGGCCCTCGAGCAGTACTTC. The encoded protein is CASSPEALEQYF.

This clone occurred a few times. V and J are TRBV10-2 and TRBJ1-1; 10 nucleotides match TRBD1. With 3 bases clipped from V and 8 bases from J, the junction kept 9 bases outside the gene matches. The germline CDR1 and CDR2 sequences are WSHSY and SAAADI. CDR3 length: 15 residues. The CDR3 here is CASSDPTDRGYEAFF. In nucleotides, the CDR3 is TGCGCCAGCAGTGACCCAACGGACAGGGGGTACGAAGCTTTCTTT.

The CDR3 loop reads CASSPLHGQGEYRNTEAFF. The CDR3 coding sequence is TGTGCCAGCAGCCCCCTCCACGGACAGGGGGAGTACCGGAACACTGAAGCTTTCTTT. The chain combines TRBV9 with TRBJ1-1; 10 bases map to TRBD1. Trimming cost V 4 bases and J 1 base; bases outside gene matches: 16. The CDR3 totals 19 residues. CDR1 is SGDLS and CDR2 is YYNGEE in the germline V gene.

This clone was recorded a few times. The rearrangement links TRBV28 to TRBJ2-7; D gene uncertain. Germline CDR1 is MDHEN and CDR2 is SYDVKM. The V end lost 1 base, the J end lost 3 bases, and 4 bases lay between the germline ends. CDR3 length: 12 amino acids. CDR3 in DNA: TGTGCCAGCAGTTTATTCGGCTACGAGCAGTACTTC. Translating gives CASSLFGYEQYF.

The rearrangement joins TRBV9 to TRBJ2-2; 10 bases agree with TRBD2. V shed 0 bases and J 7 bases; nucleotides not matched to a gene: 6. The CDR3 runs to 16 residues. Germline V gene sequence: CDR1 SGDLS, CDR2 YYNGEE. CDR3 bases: TGTGCCAGCAGCGTAGCAGCGGGGGGGCACGTCGGGGAGCTGTTTTTT. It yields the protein CASSVAAGGHVGELFF. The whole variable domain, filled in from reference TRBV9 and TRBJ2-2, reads DSGVTQTPKHLITATGQRVTLRCSPRSGDLSVYWYQQSLDQGLQFLIQYYNGEERAKGNILERFSAQQFPDLHSELNLSSLELGDSALYFCASSVAAGGHVGELFFGEGSRLTVL.

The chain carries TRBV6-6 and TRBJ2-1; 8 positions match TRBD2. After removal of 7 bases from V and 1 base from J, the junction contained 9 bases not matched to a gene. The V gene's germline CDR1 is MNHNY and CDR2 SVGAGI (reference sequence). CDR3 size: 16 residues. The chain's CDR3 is CASTTAGGRSYNEQFF. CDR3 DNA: TGTGCCAGCACCACCGCGGGGGGCAGGTCCTACAATGAGCAGTTCTTC.